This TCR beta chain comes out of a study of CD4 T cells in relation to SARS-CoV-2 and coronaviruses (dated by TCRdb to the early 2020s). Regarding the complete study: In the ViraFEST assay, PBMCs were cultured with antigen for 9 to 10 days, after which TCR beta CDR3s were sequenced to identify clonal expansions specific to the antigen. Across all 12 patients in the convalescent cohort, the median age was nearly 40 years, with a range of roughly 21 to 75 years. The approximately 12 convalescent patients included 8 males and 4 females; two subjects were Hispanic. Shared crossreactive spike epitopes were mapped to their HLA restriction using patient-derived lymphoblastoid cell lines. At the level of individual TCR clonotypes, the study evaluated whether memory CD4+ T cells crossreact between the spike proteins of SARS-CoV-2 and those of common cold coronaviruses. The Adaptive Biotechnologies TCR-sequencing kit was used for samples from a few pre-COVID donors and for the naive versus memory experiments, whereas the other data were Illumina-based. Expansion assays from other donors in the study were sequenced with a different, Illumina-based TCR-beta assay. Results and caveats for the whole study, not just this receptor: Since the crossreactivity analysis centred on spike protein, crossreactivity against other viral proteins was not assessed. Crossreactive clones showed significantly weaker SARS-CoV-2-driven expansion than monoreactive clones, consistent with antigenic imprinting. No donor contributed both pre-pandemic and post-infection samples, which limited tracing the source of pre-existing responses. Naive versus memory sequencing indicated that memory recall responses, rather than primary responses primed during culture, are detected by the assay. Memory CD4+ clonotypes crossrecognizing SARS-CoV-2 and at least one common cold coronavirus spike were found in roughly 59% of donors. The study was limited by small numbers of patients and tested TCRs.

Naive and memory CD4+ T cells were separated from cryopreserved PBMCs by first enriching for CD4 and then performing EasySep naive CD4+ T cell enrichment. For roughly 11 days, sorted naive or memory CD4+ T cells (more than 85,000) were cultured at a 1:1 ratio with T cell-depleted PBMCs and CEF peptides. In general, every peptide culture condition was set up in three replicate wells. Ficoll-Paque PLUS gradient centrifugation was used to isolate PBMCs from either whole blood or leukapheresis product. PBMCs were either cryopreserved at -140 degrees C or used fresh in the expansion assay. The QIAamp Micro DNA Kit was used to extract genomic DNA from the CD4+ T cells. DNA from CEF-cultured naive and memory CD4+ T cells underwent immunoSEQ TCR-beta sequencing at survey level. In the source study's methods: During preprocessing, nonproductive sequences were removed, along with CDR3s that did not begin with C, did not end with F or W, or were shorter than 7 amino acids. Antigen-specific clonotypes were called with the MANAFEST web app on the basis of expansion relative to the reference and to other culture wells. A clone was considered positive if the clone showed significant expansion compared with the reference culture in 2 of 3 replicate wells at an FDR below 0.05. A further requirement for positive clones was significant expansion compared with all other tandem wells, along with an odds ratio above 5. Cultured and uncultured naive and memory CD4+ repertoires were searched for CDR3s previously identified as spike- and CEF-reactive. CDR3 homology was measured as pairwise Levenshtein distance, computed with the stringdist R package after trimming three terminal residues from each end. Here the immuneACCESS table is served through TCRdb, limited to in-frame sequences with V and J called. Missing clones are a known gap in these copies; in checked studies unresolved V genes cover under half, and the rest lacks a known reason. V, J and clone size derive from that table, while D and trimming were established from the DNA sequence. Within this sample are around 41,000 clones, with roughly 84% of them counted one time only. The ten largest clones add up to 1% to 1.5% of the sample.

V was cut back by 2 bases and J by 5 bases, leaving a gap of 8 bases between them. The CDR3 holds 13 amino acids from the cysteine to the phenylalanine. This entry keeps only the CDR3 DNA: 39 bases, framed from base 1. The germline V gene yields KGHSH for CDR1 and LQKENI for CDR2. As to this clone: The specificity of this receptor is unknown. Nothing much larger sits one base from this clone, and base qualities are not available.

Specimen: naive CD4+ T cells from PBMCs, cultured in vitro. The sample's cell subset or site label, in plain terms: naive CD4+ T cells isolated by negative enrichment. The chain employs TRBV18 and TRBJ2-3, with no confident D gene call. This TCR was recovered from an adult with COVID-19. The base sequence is TGTGCCAGCTCACCAAACGCGGAAGATACGCAGTATTTT. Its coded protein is CASSPNAEDTQYF.